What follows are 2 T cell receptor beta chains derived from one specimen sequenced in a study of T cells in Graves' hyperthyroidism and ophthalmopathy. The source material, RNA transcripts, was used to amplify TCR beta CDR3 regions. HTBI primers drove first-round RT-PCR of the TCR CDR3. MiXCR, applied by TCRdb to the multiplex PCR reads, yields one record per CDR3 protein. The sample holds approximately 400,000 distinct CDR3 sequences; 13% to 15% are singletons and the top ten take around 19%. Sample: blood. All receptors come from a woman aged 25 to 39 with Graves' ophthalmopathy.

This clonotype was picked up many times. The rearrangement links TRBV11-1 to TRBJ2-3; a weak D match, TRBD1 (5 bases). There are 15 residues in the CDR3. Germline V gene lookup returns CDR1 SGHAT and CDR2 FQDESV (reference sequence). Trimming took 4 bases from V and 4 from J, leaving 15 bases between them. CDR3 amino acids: CASSYGHSESDTQYF. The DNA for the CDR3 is TGTGCCAGCAGCTACGGACACTCGGAATCAGATACGCAGTATTTT.

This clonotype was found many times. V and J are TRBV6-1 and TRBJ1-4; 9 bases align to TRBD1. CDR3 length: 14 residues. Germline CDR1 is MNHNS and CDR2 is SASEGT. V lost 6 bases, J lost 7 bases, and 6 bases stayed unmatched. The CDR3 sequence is CASSLMTGGEKLFF. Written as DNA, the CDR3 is TGTGCCAGCAGCCTCATGACAGGGGGTGAAAAACTGTTTTTT.